The T cell receptor (beta chain) under discussion was sequenced for a study of regulatory T cells in long-lasting Graves disease. This clonotype was counted many times. With iRepertoire HTBI primers and Arm-PCR of CDR3 regions, TCR beta libraries were built. TCRdb called the multiplex PCR reads again in MiXCR, with one record for every CDR3 protein. The sample includes 300,000 to 500,000 distinct CDR3 sequences, under 25% of them seen just once. Trimming cost V 0 bases and J 1 base, with 12 bases left between them. Germline lookup yields CDR1 LNHNV and CDR2 YYDKDF (reference sequence). The CDR3 has 16 amino acids. Sample time point: persistent/refractory GD, antithyroid drugs over 5 years with positive TRAb. Following extraction of RNA from PBMCs, that RNA was used to make the TCR library.

The sequencing here drew on peripheral blood mononuclear cells (PBMCs), taken when the disease was refractory, from a patient treated with antithyroid drugs. The receptor comes from a female donor with Graves disease. This chain uses TRBV15 with TRBJ1-1; D gene uncertain. CDR3 in amino acids: CATSRDIPDQNTEAFF. Written as DNA, the CDR3 is TGTGCCACCAGCAGAGATATACCGGATCAGAACACTGAAGCTTTCTTT.